This T cell receptor beta chain stems from a study of blood T cell repertoires in COVID-19. Study details: Italy, Spain and the United States were the sources of the convalescent and acute COVID-19 samples. PBMCs, B-cell-depleted T cells, or T cells were the source of the cDNA or gDNA that made up the material.

TCRdb keeps only in-frame clones here, not all; method: immunoSEQ multiplex PCR. This repertoire shows approximately 160,000 clones, 70% to 90% found once; its top ten account for about 7%. Germline CDR1 and CDR2: KGHDR and SFDVKD. The ends were cut back, 4 bases at V and 5 bases at J, with 14 bases in the middle. The length of the CDR3 is 15 residues. V and J are TRBV24-1 and TRBJ2-4; tentative D call: TRBD1 (6 bases). Sequencing input: peripheral blood. The sequence was collected from a man in his fifties or sixties with active or convalescent COVID-19. This CDR3 reads CATSEFRGEQNIQYF. DNA for the CDR3: TGTGCCACCAGTGAGTTCAGGGGAGAGCAAAACATTCAGTACTTC.